A selection of T cell receptor beta chains follows, all from one sample in a study of cytomegalovirus exposure and HLA in healthy donors. Here immunoSEQ multiplex PCR was the method, and the copy in TCRdb shows in-frame clones only, minus some. Of about 330,000 clones in the sample, roughly 88% are singletons; the top ten hold approximately 0.84%. Sequences were obtained from PBMCs. The receptor source for this set is a woman aged 18-29 years in good health and CMV-seronegative. Each CDR3 is given with its conserved first and last residue. D genes are given only for firm matches. The listing skips clone size in some rows; elsewhere it reads once, few, many or a size class.

CDR3 protein: CASSQDFRGRNDGYTF
CDR3 DNA: TGCGCCAGCAGCCAAGATTTCAGGGGGCGCAATGATGGCTACACCTTC
D gene: TRBD1
J gene: TRBJ1-2
clone size: .
V gene: TRBV4-3

CDR3 protein: CASSEQGLGNTEAFF
CDR3 DNA: TGTGCCAGCAGTGAGCAGGGGTTAGGGAACACTGAAGCTTTCTTT
D gene: .
J gene: TRBJ1-1
clone size: few
V gene: TRBV2

CDR3 protein: CASSLAGADTQYF
CDR3 DNA: TGTGCCAGCAGCTTAGCGGGAGCGGATACGCAGTATTTT
D gene: .
J gene: TRBJ2-3
clone size: .
V gene: TRBV7-9

CDR3 protein: CASSLFTGSYEQYF
CDR3 DNA: TGCGCCAGCAGCTTGTTTACAGGCTCCTACGAGCAGTACTTC
D gene: .
J gene: TRBJ2-7
clone size: .
V gene: TRBV5-1

CDR3 protein: CASSTGGAWEQYF
CDR3 DNA: TGTGCCAGCAGTACAGGGGGCGCGTGGGAGCAGTACTTC
D gene: TRBD1
J gene: TRBJ2-7
clone size: .
V gene: TRBV28

CDR3 protein: CASSLGAGAREQYF
CDR3 DNA: TGTGCCAGCAGCTTAGGGGCAGGGGCGAGGGAGCAGTACTTC
D gene: .
J gene: TRBJ2-7
clone size: .
V gene: TRBV7-9

CDR3 protein: CASSMRESYEQYF
CDR3 DNA: TGTGCCAGTAGCATGAGGGAATCCTACGAGCAGTACTTC
D gene: .
J gene: TRBJ2-7
clone size: .
V gene: TRBV19

CDR3 protein: CASSLSLADHEQYF
CDR3 DNA: TGCGCCAGCAGCTTAAGCCTAGCGGACCACGAGCAGTACTTC
D gene: TRBD2
J gene: TRBJ2-7
clone size: .
V gene: TRBV5-1

CDR3 protein: CASSPNGLNTGELFF
CDR3 DNA: TGTGCCAGCAGTCCAAACGGACTTAACACCGGGGAGCTGTTTTTT
D gene: .
J gene: TRBJ2-2
clone size: .
V gene: TRBV27

CDR3 protein: CASSPRPGEQFF
CDR3 DNA: TGTGCCAGCTCACCAAGGCCGGGGGAGCAGTTCTTC
D gene: .
J gene: TRBJ2-1
clone size: .
V gene: TRBV18

CDR3 protein: CASSVEGVGNTIYF
CDR3 DNA: TGTGCCAGCAGCGTAGAGGGAGTAGGAAACACCATATATTTT
D gene: .
J gene: TRBJ1-3
clone size: .
V gene: TRBV9

CDR3 protein: CASSDQGQETQYF
CDR3 DNA: TGTGCCAGCAGTGACCAGGGGCAAGAGACCCAGTACTTC
D gene: .
J gene: TRBJ2-5
clone size: .
V gene: TRBV2

CDR3 protein: CASSKTIDGNTEAFF
CDR3 DNA: TGTGCCAGCAGCAAAACTATCGACGGAAACACTGAAGCTTTCTTT
D gene: .
J gene: TRBJ1-1
clone size: .
V gene: TRBV21-1

CDR3 protein: CASSWLTGAQPANEQFF
CDR3 DNA: TGCGCCAGCAGCTGGTTGACAGGGGCCCAACCTGCCAATGAGCAGTTCTTC
D gene: TRBD1
J gene: TRBJ2-1
clone size: .
V gene: TRBV5-1

CDR3 protein: CASSQPGQQYNEQFF
CDR3 DNA: TGCGCCAGCAGCCAGCCGGGACAGCAGTACAATGAGCAGTTCTTC
D gene: TRBD1
J gene: TRBJ2-1
clone size: .
V gene: TRBV4-3

CDR3 protein: CASSSGLAGGGELFF
CDR3 DNA: TGCGCCAGCAGCTCGGGACTAGCGGGAGGCGGGGAGCTGTTTTTT
D gene: TRBD2
J gene: TRBJ2-2
clone size: .
V gene: TRBV5-1

CDR3 protein: CASSIWTSGAKYEQYF
CDR3 DNA: TGTGCCAGTAGTATATGGACTAGCGGGGCTAAATACGAGCAGTACTTC
D gene: TRBD2
J gene: TRBJ2-7
clone size: .
V gene: TRBV19

CDR3 protein: CASSQNGGSNQPQHF
CDR3 DNA: TGTGCCAGCAGCCAAAACGGGGGGAGCAATCAGCCCCAGCATTTT
D gene: .
J gene: TRBJ1-5
clone size: .
V gene: TRBV4-2

CDR3 protein: CASSLGAGSYNEQFF
CDR3 DNA: TGTGCCAGCAGCTTAGGCGCGGGATCTTACAATGAGCAGTTCTTC
D gene: .
J gene: TRBJ2-1
clone size: .
V gene: TRBV11-2

CDR3 protein: CASSLVGGANQPQHF
CDR3 DNA: TGTGCCAGCAGCTTAGTCGGCGGGGCAAATCAGCCCCAGCATTTT
D gene: .
J gene: TRBJ1-5
clone size: .
V gene: TRBV7-2

CDR3 protein: CASSGRFPGTPPGTQYF
CDR3 DNA: TGTGCCAGCAGTGGACGGTTCCCCGGGACACCCCCCGGCACCCAGTACTTC
D gene: .
J gene: TRBJ2-5
clone size: .
V gene: TRBV6-1

CDR3 protein: CASSFRVGHTGELFF
CDR3 DNA: TGTGCCAGCAGCTTCAGGGTTGGGCACACCGGGGAGCTGTTTTTT
D gene: .
J gene: TRBJ2-2
clone size: .
V gene: TRBV11-1

CDR3 protein: CASSTPRLAGTIAKNIQYF
CDR3 DNA: TGTGCCAGCTCAACTCCGCGACTAGCGGGTACCATAGCCAAAAACATTCAGTACTTC
D gene: TRBD2
J gene: TRBJ2-4
clone size: .
V gene: TRBV18

CDR3 protein: CASSYVGGNTGELFF
CDR3 DNA: TGTGCCAGCAGTTACGTAGGGGGTAACACCGGGGAGCTGTTTTTT
D gene: .
J gene: TRBJ2-2
clone size: .
V gene: TRBV6-5

CDR3 protein: CASSPGSGRLNEQYF
CDR3 DNA: TGTGCCAGCTCACCTGGGAGCGGGAGGCTTAACGAGCAGTACTTC
D gene: TRBD2
J gene: TRBJ2-7
clone size: few
V gene: TRBV18

CDR3 protein: CASSPGGGSSGNTIYF
CDR3 DNA: TGTGCCAGCAGCCCAGGGGGAGGAAGCTCTGGAAACACCATATATTTT
D gene: TRBD1
J gene: TRBJ1-3
clone size: .
V gene: TRBV9

CDR3 protein: CSVDGLAGEQFF
CDR3 DNA: TGCAGCGTTGATGGCCTAGCGGGTGAGCAGTTCTTC
D gene: TRBD2
J gene: TRBJ2-1
clone size: .
V gene: TRBV29-1

CDR3 protein: CASTWTGGENGYTF
CDR3 DNA: TGTGCCAGCACCTGGACAGGGGGGGAGAATGGCTACACCTTC
D gene: TRBD1
J gene: TRBJ1-2
clone size: .
V gene: TRBV4-2

CDR3 protein: CASSLDGRATGELFF
CDR3 DNA: TGTGCCAGCAGCTTGGACGGGAGGGCCACCGGGGAGCTGTTTTTT
D gene: TRBD2
J gene: TRBJ2-2
clone size: .
V gene: TRBV5-4

CDR3 protein: CSVESGQYYEQYF
CDR3 DNA: TGCAGCGTTGAATCGGGACAGTACTACGAGCAGTACTTC
D gene: TRBD1
J gene: TRBJ2-7
clone size: .
V gene: TRBV29-1

CDR3 protein: CASSLGGGRYEQYF
CDR3 DNA: TGTGCCAGCAGCCTAGGCGGGGGGCGTTACGAGCAGTACTTC
D gene: TRBD2
J gene: TRBJ2-7
clone size: .
V gene: TRBV14

CDR3 protein: CASSLRVGELFF
CDR3 DNA: TGTGCCAGCAGCCTCAGGGTAGGGGAGCTGTTTTTT
D gene: .
J gene: TRBJ2-2
clone size: once
V gene: TRBV6-5

CDR3 protein: CAGTTSELFF
CDR3 DNA: TGTGCCGGAACTACAAGTGAGCTGTTTTTT
D gene: .
J gene: TRBJ2-2
clone size: .
V gene: TRBV7-9

CDR3 protein: CASSYDPRGTGELFF
CDR3 DNA: TGTGCCAGCAGTTACGACCCCAGGGGCACCGGGGAGCTGTTTTTT
D gene: .
J gene: TRBJ2-2
clone size: .
V gene: TRBV6-5

CDR3 protein: CASSQTGLNTEAFF
CDR3 DNA: TGTGCCAGCAGCCAGACAGGGCTGAACACTGAAGCTTTCTTT
D gene: TRBD1
J gene: TRBJ1-1
clone size: .
V gene: TRBV5-6

CDR3 protein: CASSFLAGGRGGELFF
CDR3 DNA: TGTGCCAGCAGCTTCCTCGCGGGAGGGCGAGGCGGGGAGCTGTTTTTT
D gene: TRBD2
J gene: TRBJ2-2
clone size: few
V gene: TRBV7-3

CDR3 protein: CASSSGGGYGYTF
CDR3 DNA: TGTGCCAGCAGCTCCGGGGGGGGCTATGGCTACACCTTC
D gene: .
J gene: TRBJ1-2
clone size: .
V gene: TRBV28

CDR3 protein: CASSFGQSRNEQFF
CDR3 DNA: TGTGCCAGCAGCTTCGGACAGTCGAGGAATGAGCAGTTCTTC
D gene: .
J gene: TRBJ2-1
clone size: .
V gene: TRBV5-6

CDR3 protein: CASSGFTQGTEQYF
CDR3 DNA: TGTGCCAGTAGTGGGTTCACACAGGGCACCGAGCAGTACTTC
D gene: .
J gene: TRBJ2-7
clone size: .
V gene: TRBV19

CDR3 protein: CASSYEGAVNQPQHF
CDR3 DNA: TGTGCCAGCAGCTACGAGGGGGCGGTAAATCAGCCCCAGCATTTT
D gene: TRBD1
J gene: TRBJ1-5
clone size: .
V gene: TRBV7-2

CDR3 protein: CASSQEGEQPQHF
CDR3 DNA: TGCGCCAGCAGCCAAGAGGGCGAACAGCCCCAGCATTTT
D gene: .
J gene: TRBJ1-5
clone size: .
V gene: TRBV4-3